This TCR beta chain stems from a study of T cell changes during pregnancy in multiple sclerosis. The data were produced by immunoSEQ multiplex PCR, yet TCRdb's version contains in-frame clones alone and is incomplete. The sample lists over 45,000 clones, about 87% seen once, with approximately 0.58% in the top ten. Germline CDR1 and CDR2: SGHRS and YFSETQ. Trimming removed 4 bases from V and 0 bases from J; junction bases left unmatched: 10. This CDR3 region has 16 residues. The receptor was isolated from a female donor with multiple sclerosis, enrolled in a pregnancy study. Here the sequenced sample was CD4+ T cells from peripheral blood mononuclear cells, taken in the first trimester of pregnancy. The rearrangement joins TRBV5-1 to TRBJ2-7; 7 bases agree with TRBD2. The CDR3 coding sequence is TGCGCCAGCAGCATAATGGCTAGCGGCCTCTCCTACGAGCAGTACTTC. Protein: CASSIMASGLSYEQYF.